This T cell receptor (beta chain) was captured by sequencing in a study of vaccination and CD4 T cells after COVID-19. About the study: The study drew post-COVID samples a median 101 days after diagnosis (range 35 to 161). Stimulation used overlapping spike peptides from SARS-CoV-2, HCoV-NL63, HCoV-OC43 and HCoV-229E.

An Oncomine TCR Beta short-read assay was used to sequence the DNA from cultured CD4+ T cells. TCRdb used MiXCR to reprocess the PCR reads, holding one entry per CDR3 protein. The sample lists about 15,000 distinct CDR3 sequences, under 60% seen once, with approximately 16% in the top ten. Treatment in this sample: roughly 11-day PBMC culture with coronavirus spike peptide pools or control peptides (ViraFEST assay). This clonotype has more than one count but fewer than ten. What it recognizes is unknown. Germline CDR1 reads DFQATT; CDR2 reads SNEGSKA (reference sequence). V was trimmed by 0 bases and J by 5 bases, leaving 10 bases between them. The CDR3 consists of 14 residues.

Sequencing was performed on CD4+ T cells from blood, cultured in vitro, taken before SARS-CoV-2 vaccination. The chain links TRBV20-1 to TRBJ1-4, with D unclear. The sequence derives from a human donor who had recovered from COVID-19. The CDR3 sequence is CSARDTRGNEKLFF. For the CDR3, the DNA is TGCAGTGCTAGAGATACACGAGGGAATGAAAAACTGTTTTTT.